These 21 T cell receptor beta chains share one sample of origin, sequenced in a study of blood T cell repertoires in COVID-19. Method: immunoSEQ multiplex PCR; TCRdb's copy keeps in-frame clones and lacks some. The data show fewer than 300,000 clones, with 83% seen just once and over 9% held by the top ten. Sequencing was carried out using peripheral blood. The source is a woman between 50 and 59 years old who had recovered from COVID-19.

The chain employs TRBV10-3 and TRBJ2-7; 8 bases agree with TRBD1. The CDR3 length is 16 residues. V shed 2 bases, J shed 3 bases, and the junction held 9 bases outside the gene matches. CDR1 is ENHRY and CDR2 is SYGVKD in the germline V gene. In DNA form, the CDR3 reads TGTGCCATCAGTGAGGCCGCCGGGACAGGTGACTACGAGCAGTACTTC. Protein product: CAISEAAGTGDYEQYF.

This chain links TRBV28 with TRBJ1-1; D gene unclear. The CDR3 is 14 residues long. Per the germline V gene, CDR1 is MDHEN and CDR2 is SYDVKM. V lost 11 bases and J lost 1, with 17 bases in between. The CDR3 DNA reads TGTGCCGCAGCGGGGATGGGGAAGAACACTGAAGCTTTCTTT. Translated: CAAAGMGKNTEAFF.

There are a few counts of this clone. Other nucleotide sequences in the sample specify the same CDR3. The chain is built from TRBV29-1 and TRBJ1-1; the D gene is possibly TRBD1 (5 bases). Germline values: CDR1 SQVTM, CDR2 ANQGSEA. The ends were cut back, 3 bases at V and 5 bases at J, with 7 bases in the middle. CDR3 length: 11 amino acids. CDR3 sequence reads: CSVEGGTEAFF. DNA of the CDR3: TGCAGCGTTGAGGGGGGAACTGAAGCTTTCTTT.

This rearrangement joins TRBV9 to TRBJ1-6, with D perhaps matching TRBD1 (6 bases). The CDR3 contains 16 residues. Trimming took 3 bases from V and 4 from J, leaving 14 bases between them. CDR1 is SGDLS, CDR2 YYNGEE, per germline. This chain's CDR3 is CASSDQGQAYNSPLHF. In DNA, the CDR3 is TGTGCCAGCAGCGACCAGGGGCAGGCTTATAATTCACCCCTCCACTTT.

This clone has ten or more counts. The CDR3 spells CASSVATGTGVETQYF. CDR3 DNA: TGTGCCAGCAGCGTAGCGACCGGGACAGGGGTGGAGACCCAGTACTTC. The genes are TRBV9 and TRBJ2-5; 10 positions agree with TRBD1. This CDR3 is 16 amino acids long. Germline trimming cut 0 bases from V and 5 bases from J; bases unmatched to any gene: 7. Germline V CDR1 and CDR2: SGDLS, YYNGEE.

The chain is built from TRBV7-2 and TRBJ1-5; 8 bases agree with TRBD1. J was trimmed by 7 bases and V by 1 base; bases with no gene match: 3. This CDR3 region has 14 residues. Germline loops: CDR1 SGHTA, CDR2 FQGNSA. CDR3 DNA sequence: TGTGCCAGCAGCTTAGGAGGGGACAGGCAGCCCCAGCATTTT. Residues: CASSLGGDRQPQHF.

This clone was found a few times. The chain employs TRBV28 and TRBJ1-4, with 8 bases lining up with TRBD1. The CDR3 covers 15 residues. Germline lookup yields CDR1 MDHEN and CDR2 SYDVKM. The V segment lost 6 bases and the J segment 3 bases; nucleotides outside the gene matches: 6. CDR3 in DNA: TGTGCCAGCAGATCAGGGGGCGGGGCTAATGAAAAACTGTTTTTT. Protein: CASRSGGGANEKLFF.

This clone was counted between two and nine times. The rearrangement links TRBV20-1 to TRBJ2-1; perhaps TRBD2 as D (6 bases). V dropped 1 base and J dropped 14 bases, with 12 bases sitting between them. The germline V gene encodes CDR1 DFQATT and CDR2 SNEGSKA (reference sequence). This CDR3 contains 11 residues. CDR3 protein: CSARGRGKEFF. The CDR3 coding sequence is TGCAGTGCTAGAGGCCGGGGGAAAGAGTTCTTC.

V usage is TRBV2 and J usage is TRBJ1-5; possibly TRBD1 for D (5 bases). V was cut by 4 bases and J by 0 bases, with 10 bases left in between. Germline V gives CDR1 SNHLY, CDR2 FYNNEI. The CDR3 runs to 15 residues. For the CDR3, the DNA is TGTGCCAGCAGTGGCCCGGGGGGTAGCAATCAGCCCCAGCATTTT. As protein: CASSGPGGSNQPQHF.

The rearrangement uses TRBV29-1 and TRBJ2-5, with a possible D match to TRBD1 (6 bases). Trimming shortened V by 7 bases and J by 0 bases, and 12 bases separated the two germline ends. Germline V gene sequence: CDR1 SQVTM, CDR2 ANQGSEA. CDR3 length: 13 residues. Here the CDR3 reads CSARQENQETQYF. CDR3 in DNA: TGCAGCGCCAGACAGGAAAACCAAGAGACCCAGTACTTC.

Of note for this clone: The sample has other DNA sequences that encode this CDR3 too. The rearrangement links TRBV9 to TRBJ2-2; D not resolved. This CDR3 comprises 14 residues. Trimming shortened V by 1 base and J by 0 bases, and 4 bases separated the two germline ends. The germline V gene encodes CDR1 SGDLS and CDR2 YYNGEE. The CDR3 protein is CASSVSSNTGELFF. CDR3 DNA: TGTGCCAGCAGCGTAAGCTCGAACACCGGGGAGCTGTTTTTT.

The J gene is TRBJ1-2, the V gene TRBV15, with 11 nucleotides matching TRBD1. After removal of 4 bases from V and 10 bases from J, the junction contained 8 bases not matched to a gene. Germline V gives CDR1 LNHNV, CDR2 YYDKDF (reference sequence). The CDR3 spans 14 residues. CDR3 coding DNA: TGTGCCACCAGCAAAGATACGGGACAGGGGGTCTACACCTTC. This encodes CATSKDTGQGVYTF.

This clone was counted a single time. The J gene is TRBJ2-7, the V gene TRBV5-3; 7 nucleotides agree with TRBD2. TRBV5-3 is an ORF; its function is uncertain. V lost 5 bases, J lost 3 bases, and 20 bases stayed unmatched. The CDR3 spans 18 residues. Here the CDR3 DNA reads TGTGCCAGAAGGCCACGAACATTCGGATTCGGGGGGAACTACGAGCAGTACTTC. This gives the protein CARRPRTFGFGGNYEQYF.

The chain is built from TRBV18 and TRBJ2-7; a weak D match, TRBD1 (6 bases). Germline CDR1 and CDR2: KGHSH and LQKENI. The ends were cut back, 4 bases at V and 5 bases at J, with 12 bases in the middle. CDR3 length: 13 residues. For the CDR3, the DNA is TGTGCCAGCTCACGAACAGGGTTCAACGAGCAGTACTTC. Amino acid sequence: CASSRTGFNEQYF.

V usage is TRBV7-9 and J usage is TRBJ2-7; tentative D call: TRBD2 (5 bases). CDR1 and CDR2 (germline): SEHNR, FQNEAQ (reference sequence). V lost 4 bases to trimming and J lost 5 bases, with 9 bases between them. The CDR3 length is 12 residues. The CDR3 here is CASSSRAHEQYF. The CDR3 bases are TGTGCCAGCAGCTCGAGGGCCCACGAGCAGTACTTC.

This clone was counted only a few times. The chain recombines TRBV6-2 or TRBV6-3 with TRBJ2-1; 9 bases line up with TRBD2. The germline gives CDR1 MNHEY, CDR2 SVGEGT. CDR3 length equals 16 residues. The V segment lost 2 bases and the J segment 4 bases; nucleotides outside the gene matches: 6. The CDR3 loop reads CASSYETSGKYNEQFF. CDR3 coding DNA: TGTGCCAGCAGTTACGAGACTAGCGGCAAATACAATGAGCAGTTCTTC.

This chain joins TRBV19 and TRBJ1-5, with TRBD1 as a possible D gene (6 bases). The CDR3 length is 14 residues. CDR1 and CDR2 (germline): LNHDA, SQIVND (reference sequence). V lost 5 bases to trimming and J lost 4 bases, with 12 bases between them. For the CDR3, the DNA is TGTGCCAGTAGTGCACAGGGACTAAATCAGCCCCAGCATTTT. The encoded protein is CASSAQGLNQPQHF.

This sequence joins TRBV27 and TRBJ1-3, with 7 bases that match TRBD1. After removal of 6 bases from V and 2 bases from J, the junction contained 4 bases not matched to a gene. Germline assignment: CDR1 MNHEY and CDR2 SMNVEV (reference sequence). The CDR3 runs 14 residues. The CDR3 coding sequence is TGTGCCAGCAGGGCACAGGGGACTGGAAACACCATATATTTT. This sequence encodes CASRAQGTGNTIYF.

The V gene is TRBV7-9, the J gene TRBJ2-7; a possible D gene is TRBD2 (8 bases). Germline values: CDR1 SEHNR, CDR2 FQNEAQ (reference sequence). The V and J ends lost 4 bases and 2 bases respectively, with 24 bases between them. The CDR3 has 18 amino acids. CDR3 coding DNA: TGTGCCAGCAGCTCCATACAGGGGCAGCGGGAGAGGGCCTACGAGCAGTACTTC. It encodes CASSSIQGQRERAYEQYF.

This chain links TRBV29-1 with TRBJ1-1, with D tentatively TRBD1 (5 bases). The CDR3 runs 11 residues. Germline V gives CDR1 SQVTM, CDR2 ANQGSEA. V lost 8 bases and J 1 base, leaving 8 bases between the germline ends. CDR3 protein: CSTTGNTEAFF. DNA of the CDR3: TGCAGCACTACAGGGAACACTGAAGCTTTCTTT. The complete variable domain, with remaining parts taken from reference TRBV29-1 and TRBJ1-1, reads SAVISQKPSRDICQRGTSLTIQCQVDSQVTMMFWYRQQPGQSLTLIATANQGSEATYESGFVIDKFPISRPNLTFSTLTVSNMSPEDSSIYLCSTTGNTEAFFGQGTRLTVV.

This clone was detected only once. This chain connects TRBV6-5 to TRBJ1-2; D gene ambiguous. V lost 2 bases and J 6 bases, leaving 10 bases between the germline ends. This CDR3 has 13 amino acids. The germline V gene has CDR1 MNHEY and CDR2 SVGAGI. CDR3 bases: TGTGCCAGCAGTTACGTCGGGTACGATGGCTACACCTTC. Translated, it gives CASSYVGYDGYTF.